The present TCR beta chain was sequenced within a study of blood T cell repertoires in COVID-19. Study context: Some COVID-19 samples were acute and others convalescent; all came from the United States, Italy and Spain. T cells, B-cell-depleted T cells, or PBMCs provided the cDNA or gDNA that served as material.

As handled by the study authors: For nucleated cells, counts were estimated from reference gene primer amplification. Clones were sequenced by immunoSEQ multiplex PCR, and TCRdb holds only the in-frame ones, with some missing. V, J and clone size reflect that table, while D and trimming were determined from the DNA. In the table there are about 150,000 clones, more than 70% of which are singletons. The CDR3 length is 15 residues. Germline values: CDR1 SGHAT, CDR2 FQNNGV. Trimming took off 5 bases at V and 2 bases at J, with 16 bases between the two ends. The sequence was collected from a human donor in a cohort sampled during active COVID-19. The V and J genes are TRBV11-2 and TRBJ2-7, with D maybe TRBD2 (6 bases). Sequenced material: peripheral blood. The CDR3 spells CASSTTGVGAYEQYF. The CDR3 region has the DNA TGTGCCAGCAGCACTACGGGGGTCGGGGCCTACGAGCAGTACTTC.